This entry describes one TCR beta chain. The antigen is unknown. The data were obtained in a study of CD8 T cells in ankylosing spondylitis. Whole-study findings and limits: Disease-associated clones were reportedly significantly overrepresented in matched ankylosing spondylitis synovial fluid. A TCR beta motif of fewer than 10 highly homologous variants seemed to mark ankylosing spondylitis blood.

CDR3 size: 18 residues. CDR1 is MNHEY and CDR2 is SMNVEV in the germline V gene (reference sequence). V shed 2 bases, J shed 7 bases, and the junction held 14 bases outside the gene matches. TCRdb re-called the 5' RACE reads through MiXCR, storing one row per CDR3 protein. The sample consists of about 360,000 distinct CDR3 sequences, 14% to 15% of them appearing once. The sample comprised blood, either unsorted or a sorted T cell fraction (not recorded which). The TCR comes from a male donor with ankylosing spondylitis or in good health (not recorded which). V is TRBV27 and J is TRBJ2-7; TRBD2 matches 13 bases. CDR3 sequence reads: CASSLIGTSGVLAREQYF. The DNA for the CDR3 is TGTGCCAGCAGTTTAATTGGGACTAGCGGGGTCCTCGCGAGGGAGCAGTACTTC.